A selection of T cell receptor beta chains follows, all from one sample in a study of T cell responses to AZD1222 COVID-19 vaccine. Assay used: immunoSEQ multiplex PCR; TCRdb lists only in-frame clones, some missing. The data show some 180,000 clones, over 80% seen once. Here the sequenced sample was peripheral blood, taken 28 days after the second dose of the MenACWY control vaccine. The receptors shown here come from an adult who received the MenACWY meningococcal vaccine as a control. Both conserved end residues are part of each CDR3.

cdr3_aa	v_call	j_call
CASRKYSNQPQHF	TRBV12-3/TRBV12-4	TRBJ1-5
CASSGTSTTGVEAFF	TRBV9	TRBJ1-1
CASRRGVSSGGLRSYNEQFF	TRBV2	TRBJ2-1
CAISEEGAGAGYTF	TRBV10-3	TRBJ1-2
CASSSGTGFLNTF	TRBV19	TRBJ1-2
CASSEIKNTEAFF	TRBV6-1	TRBJ1-1
CASSQDKGPMNTEAFF	TRBV3-1/TRBV3-2	TRBJ1-1
CAWSADREGSYNSPLHF	TRBV30	TRBJ1-6
CATSGGSGVNTEAFF	TRBV15	TRBJ1-1
CASRDRGWGGELFF	TRBV2	TRBJ2-2
CASSPQGAEQYF	TRBV3-1/TRBV3-2	TRBJ2-7
CASRWPGYGYTF	TRBV12-2	TRBJ1-2
CASSLARGGDTEAFF	TRBV5-1	TRBJ1-1
CASSTPAGRRETQYF	TRBV7-2	TRBJ2-5
CAATLANEKLFF	TRBV6-5	TRBJ1-4
CASNNREARNTIYF	TRBV3-1/TRBV3-2	TRBJ1-3
CASSLRSGSGYNEQFF	TRBV5-8	TRBJ2-1
CAWSGQGWGYTF	TRBV30	TRBJ1-2
CASSSRQGANNSPLHF	TRBV28	TRBJ1-6
CASSQVGSNEQFF	TRBV7-2	TRBJ2-1
CASSFASGTEAFF	TRBV12-3/TRBV12-4	TRBJ1-1
CAISSGTATYEQYF	TRBV10-3	TRBJ2-7
CACSASGYGYTF	TRBV30	TRBJ1-2
CASSLDHQPQHF	TRBV7-2	TRBJ1-5
CATSDPGQGEGNTIYF	TRBV24-1	TRBJ1-3
CASSPGSIYEKLFF	TRBV5-5	TRBJ1-4
CASSEGGARSGYTF	TRBV2	TRBJ1-2
CAIKAESSYNSPLHF	TRBV10-3	TRBJ1-6
CASSLAQQLSGNTIYF	TRBV7-9	TRBJ1-3
CASCLGGNYGYTF	TRBV3-1/TRBV3-2	TRBJ1-2
CASSSFSLRRRGRTGEQYF	TRBV11-2	TRBJ2-7
CASSVVDRPRTGYTF	TRBV9	TRBJ1-2
CASSVAAGLTGELFF	TRBV9	TRBJ2-2
CASSYTQSYNSPLHF	TRBV6-2/TRBV6-3	TRBJ1-6
CASSPGFGNEQYF	TRBV5-1	TRBJ2-7
CATSDSKLSTGGGDTQYF	TRBV24-1	TRBJ2-3
CASRRTDGEKLFF	TRBV5-1	TRBJ1-4
CASSPEISYNEQFF	TRBV18	TRBJ2-1
CASSRDREYEQYF	TRBV19	TRBJ2-7
CASSSHPQHF	TRBV5-5	TRBJ1-5
CASSQGLGADTQYF	TRBV3-1/TRBV3-2	TRBJ2-3
CASSSPPYYGYTF	TRBV28	TRBJ1-2
CASSLGTTNTEAFF	TRBV28	TRBJ1-1
CASSQGAQYEQYF	TRBV3-1/TRBV3-2	TRBJ2-7
CASRKDRGAPLHF	TRBV6-5	TRBJ1-6
CASSLADLSNQPQHF	TRBV19	TRBJ1-5
CASSSTGQTNQPQHF	TRBV5-1	TRBJ1-5
CASSWGLNQETQYF	TRBV7-2	TRBJ2-5
CASSINRGPAASGYTF	TRBV19	TRBJ1-2
CATSDSQDLGRNEQFF	TRBV24-1	TRBJ2-1
CAWSNRVGETQYF	TRBV30	TRBJ2-5
CASSVSAGAYTEAFF	TRBV9	TRBJ1-1
CASSPGGAGSDTEAFF	TRBV28	TRBJ1-1
CASRISGADTQYF	TRBV12-3/TRBV12-4	TRBJ2-3
CASSYTGTSQPQHF	TRBV6-2/TRBV6-3	TRBJ1-5
CASSLTIDRANYGYTF	TRBV7-2	TRBJ1-2
CASSTRTGSNGYTF	TRBV5-1	TRBJ1-2
CASSQSSTHYGYTF	TRBV3-1/TRBV3-2	TRBJ1-2
CASSQAWGTLTGELFF	TRBV3-1/TRBV3-2	TRBJ2-2